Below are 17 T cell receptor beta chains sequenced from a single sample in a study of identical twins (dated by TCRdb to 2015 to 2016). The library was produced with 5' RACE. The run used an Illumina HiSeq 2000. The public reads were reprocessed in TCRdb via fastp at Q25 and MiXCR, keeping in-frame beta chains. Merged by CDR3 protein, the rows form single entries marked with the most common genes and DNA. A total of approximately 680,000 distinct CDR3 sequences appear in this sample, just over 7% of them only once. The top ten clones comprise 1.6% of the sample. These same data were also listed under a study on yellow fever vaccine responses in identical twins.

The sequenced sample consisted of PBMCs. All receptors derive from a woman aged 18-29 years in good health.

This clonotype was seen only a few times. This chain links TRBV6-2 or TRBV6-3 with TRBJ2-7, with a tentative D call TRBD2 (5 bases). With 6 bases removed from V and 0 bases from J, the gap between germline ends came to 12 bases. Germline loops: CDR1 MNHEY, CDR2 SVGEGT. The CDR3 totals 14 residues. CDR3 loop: CASRYGGGSYEQYV. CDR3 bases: TGTGCCAGCAGATATGGAGGCGGCTCCTACGAGCAGTACGTC.

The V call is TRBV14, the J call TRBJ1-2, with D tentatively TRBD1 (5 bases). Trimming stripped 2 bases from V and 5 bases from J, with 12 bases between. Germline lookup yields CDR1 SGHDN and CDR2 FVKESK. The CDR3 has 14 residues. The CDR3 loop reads CASSQTQVSYGYTF. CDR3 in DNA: TGTGCCAGCAGCCAAACACAGGTTTCTTATGGCTACACCTTC.

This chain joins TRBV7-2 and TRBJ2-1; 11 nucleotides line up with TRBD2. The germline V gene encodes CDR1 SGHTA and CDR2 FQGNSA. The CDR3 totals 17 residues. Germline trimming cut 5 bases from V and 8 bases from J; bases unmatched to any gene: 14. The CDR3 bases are TGTGCCAGCAGCCGAATGCCCGGGACTAGCGGTATGCATGAGCAGTTCTTC. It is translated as CASSRMPGTSGMHEQFF. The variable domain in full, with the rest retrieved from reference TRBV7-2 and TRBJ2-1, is GAGVSQSPSNKVTEKGKDVELRCDPISGHTALYWYRQSLGQGLEFLIYFQGNSAPDKSGLPSDRFSAERTGGSVSTLTIQRTQQEDSAVYLCASSRMPGTSGMHEQFFGPGTRLTVL.

The CDR3 DNA follows: TGCGCCAGCAGCCAATCCGGTCCGGGCACAGATACGCAGTATTTT. Protein: CASSQSGPGTDTQYF. The V call is TRBV4-1, the J call TRBJ2-3; the D is unclear. CDR1 and CDR2 (germline): MGHRA, YSYEKL. V was clipped by 2 bases and J by 1 base, with 10 bases between them. The CDR3 has 15 amino acids.

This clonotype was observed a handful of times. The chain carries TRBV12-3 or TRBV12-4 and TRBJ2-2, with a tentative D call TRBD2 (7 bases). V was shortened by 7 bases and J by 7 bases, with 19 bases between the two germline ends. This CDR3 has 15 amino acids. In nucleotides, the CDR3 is TGTGCCAGCAAGAGGGGGGGGGGCGAAGGCGGGGAGCTGTTTTTT. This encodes CASKRGGGEGGELFF.

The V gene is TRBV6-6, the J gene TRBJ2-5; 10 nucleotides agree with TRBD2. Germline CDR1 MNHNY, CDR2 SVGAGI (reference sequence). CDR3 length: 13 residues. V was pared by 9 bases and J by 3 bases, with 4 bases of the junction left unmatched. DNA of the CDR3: TGTGCCAGGAAGCGGGGGGGCGAAGAGACCCAGTACTTC. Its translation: CARKRGGEETQYF.

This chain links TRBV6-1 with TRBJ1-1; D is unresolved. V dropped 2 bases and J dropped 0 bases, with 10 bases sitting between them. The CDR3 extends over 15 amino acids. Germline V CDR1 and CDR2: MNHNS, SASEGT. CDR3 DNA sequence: TGTGCCAGCAGTGAATTGGGGTACTTGAACACTGAAGCTTTCTTT. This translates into CASSELGYLNTEAFF.

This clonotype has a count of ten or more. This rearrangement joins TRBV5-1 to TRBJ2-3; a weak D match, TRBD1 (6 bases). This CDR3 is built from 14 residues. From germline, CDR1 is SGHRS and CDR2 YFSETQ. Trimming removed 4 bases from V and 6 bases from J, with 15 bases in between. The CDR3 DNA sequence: TGCGCCAGCAGCAAGGATCGACAGGCGGATACGCAGTATTTT. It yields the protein CASSKDRQADTQYF.

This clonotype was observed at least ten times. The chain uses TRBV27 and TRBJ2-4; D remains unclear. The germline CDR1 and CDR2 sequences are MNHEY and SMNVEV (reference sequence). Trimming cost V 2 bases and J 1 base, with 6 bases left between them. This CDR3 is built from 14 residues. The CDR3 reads CASSLGRAKNIQYF. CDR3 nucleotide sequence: TGTGCCAGCAGTTTAGGGCGGGCCAAAAACATTCAGTACTTC.

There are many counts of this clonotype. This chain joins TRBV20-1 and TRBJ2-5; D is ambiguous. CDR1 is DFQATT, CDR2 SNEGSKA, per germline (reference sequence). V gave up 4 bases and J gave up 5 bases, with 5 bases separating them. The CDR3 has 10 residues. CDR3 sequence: CSANRETQYF. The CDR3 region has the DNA TGCAGTGCTAATCGGGAGACCCAGTACTTC.

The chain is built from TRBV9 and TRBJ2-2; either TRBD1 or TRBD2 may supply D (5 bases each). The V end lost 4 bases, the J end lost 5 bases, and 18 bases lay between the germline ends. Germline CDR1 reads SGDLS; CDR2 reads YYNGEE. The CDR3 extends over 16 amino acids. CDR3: CASSTLWDLGTGELFF. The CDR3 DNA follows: TGTGCCAGCAGCACTTTGTGGGACCTGGGGACCGGGGAGCTGTTTTTT.

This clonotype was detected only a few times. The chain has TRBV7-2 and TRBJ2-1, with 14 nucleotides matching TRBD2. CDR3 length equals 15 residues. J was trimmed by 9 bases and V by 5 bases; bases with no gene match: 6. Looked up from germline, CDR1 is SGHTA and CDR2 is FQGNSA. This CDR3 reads CASSRRTSGGTEQFF. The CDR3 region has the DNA TGTGCCAGCAGCCGGAGGACTAGCGGGGGGACTGAGCAGTTCTTC.

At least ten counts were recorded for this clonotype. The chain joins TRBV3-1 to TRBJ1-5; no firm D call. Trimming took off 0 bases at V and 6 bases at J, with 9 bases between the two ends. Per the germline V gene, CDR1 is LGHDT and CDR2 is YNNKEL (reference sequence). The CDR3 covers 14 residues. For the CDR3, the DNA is TGTGCCAGCAGCCAAGATTTGGGGTTTCAGCCCCAGCATTTT. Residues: CASSQDLGFQPQHF.

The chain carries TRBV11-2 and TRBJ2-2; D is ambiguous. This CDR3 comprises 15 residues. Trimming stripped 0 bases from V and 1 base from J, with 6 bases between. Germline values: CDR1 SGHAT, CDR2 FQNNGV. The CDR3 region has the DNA TGTGCCAGCAGCTTAGAGGTTGGGAACACCGGGGAGCTGTTTTTT. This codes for CASSLEVGNTGELFF.

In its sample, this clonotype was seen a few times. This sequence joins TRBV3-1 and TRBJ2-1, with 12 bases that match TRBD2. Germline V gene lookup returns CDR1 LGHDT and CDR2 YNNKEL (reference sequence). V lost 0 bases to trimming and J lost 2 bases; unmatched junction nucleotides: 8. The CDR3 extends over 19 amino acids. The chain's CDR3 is CASSQDQLAGGVPYNEQFF. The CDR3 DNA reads TGTGCCAGCAGCCAAGATCAACTAGCGGGGGGTGTCCCCTACAATGAGCAGTTCTTC.

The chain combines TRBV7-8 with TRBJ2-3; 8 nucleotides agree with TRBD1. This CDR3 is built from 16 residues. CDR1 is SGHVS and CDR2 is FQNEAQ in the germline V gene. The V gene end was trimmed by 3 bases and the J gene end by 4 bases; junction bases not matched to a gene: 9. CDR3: CASSLGWQGASDTQYF. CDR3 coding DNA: TGTGCCAGCAGCTTGGGGTGGCAGGGGGCGTCAGATACGCAGTATTTT.

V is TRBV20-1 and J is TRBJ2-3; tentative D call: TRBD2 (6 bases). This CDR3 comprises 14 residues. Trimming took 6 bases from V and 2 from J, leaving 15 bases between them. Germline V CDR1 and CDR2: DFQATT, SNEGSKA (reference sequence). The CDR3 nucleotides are TGCAGTGCCGGGGGAAGGCGAGACACAGATACGCAGTATTTT. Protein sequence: CSAGGRRDTDTQYF.